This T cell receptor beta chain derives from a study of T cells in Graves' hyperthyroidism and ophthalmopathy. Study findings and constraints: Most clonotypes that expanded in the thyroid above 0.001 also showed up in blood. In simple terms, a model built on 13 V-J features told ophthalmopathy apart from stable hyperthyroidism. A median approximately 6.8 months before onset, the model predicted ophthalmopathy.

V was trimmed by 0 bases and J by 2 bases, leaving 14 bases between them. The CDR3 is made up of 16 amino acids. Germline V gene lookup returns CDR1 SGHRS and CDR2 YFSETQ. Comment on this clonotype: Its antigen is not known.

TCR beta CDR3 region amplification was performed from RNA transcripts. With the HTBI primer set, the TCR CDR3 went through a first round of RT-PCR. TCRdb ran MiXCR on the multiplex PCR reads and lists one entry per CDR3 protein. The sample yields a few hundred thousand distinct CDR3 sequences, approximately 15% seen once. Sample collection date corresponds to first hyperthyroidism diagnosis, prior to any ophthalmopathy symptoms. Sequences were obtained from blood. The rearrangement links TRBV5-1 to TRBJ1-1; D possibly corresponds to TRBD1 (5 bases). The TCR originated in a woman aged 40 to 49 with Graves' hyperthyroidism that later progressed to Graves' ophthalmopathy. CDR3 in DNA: TGCGCCAGCAGCTTGGGTTCCTCAGGGTTAAACACTGAAGCTTTCTTT. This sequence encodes CASSLGSSGLNTEAFF.